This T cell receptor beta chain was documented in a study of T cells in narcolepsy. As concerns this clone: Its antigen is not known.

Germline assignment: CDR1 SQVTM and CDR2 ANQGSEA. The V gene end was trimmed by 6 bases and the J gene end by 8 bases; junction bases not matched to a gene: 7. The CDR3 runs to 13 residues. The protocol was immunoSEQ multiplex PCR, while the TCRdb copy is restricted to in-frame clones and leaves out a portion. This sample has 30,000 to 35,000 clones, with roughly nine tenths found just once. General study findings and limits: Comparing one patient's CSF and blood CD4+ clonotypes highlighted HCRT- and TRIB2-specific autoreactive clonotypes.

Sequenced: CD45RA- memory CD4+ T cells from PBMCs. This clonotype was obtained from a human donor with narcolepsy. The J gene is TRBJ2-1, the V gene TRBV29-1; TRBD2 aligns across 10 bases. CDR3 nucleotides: TGCAGCGTAGTAGCGGGAGGTTACGATGAGCAGTTCTTC. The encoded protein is CSVVAGGYDEQFF.